This TCR beta chain was sequenced in a study of cytomegalovirus exposure and HLA in healthy donors. This clone was seen only a few times. Its antigen is not known. With 60 Vbeta and 13 Jbeta primers, the PCR was carried out. The method was immunoSEQ multiplex PCR; TCRdb's version includes in-frame clones alone and lacks a portion of them. The sample yields over 60,000 clones, around 70% seen once. The CDR3 has 14 residues. J lost 5 bases, V lost 11 bases, and 8 bases had no gene match. Germline loops: CDR1 ENHRY, CDR2 SYGVKD. Study-level results: The number of N-insertions in an Asian-associated ancestry cluster was reportedly below the roughly 620-donor mean in a later analysis. In a later analysis, specific HLA alleles were associated with some 16,000 TCR beta sequences at a 0.05 false discovery rate.

Sequences were obtained from PBMCs. This chain connects TRBV10-3 to TRBJ2-1, with 11 nucleotides matching TRBD2. This TCR was recovered from a male donor in good health and CMV-seropositive. The CDR3 region is CASLGTSGNNEQFF. CDR3 nucleotide sequence: TGTGCCTCCTTAGGGACTAGCGGCAACAATGAGCAGTTCTTC.